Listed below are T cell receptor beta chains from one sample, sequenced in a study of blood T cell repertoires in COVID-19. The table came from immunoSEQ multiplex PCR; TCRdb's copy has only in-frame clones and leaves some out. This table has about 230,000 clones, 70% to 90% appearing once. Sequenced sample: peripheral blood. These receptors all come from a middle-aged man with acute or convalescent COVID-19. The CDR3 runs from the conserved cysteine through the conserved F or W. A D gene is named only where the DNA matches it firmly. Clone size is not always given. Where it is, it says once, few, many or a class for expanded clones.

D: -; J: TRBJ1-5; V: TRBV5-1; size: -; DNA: TGCGCCAGCAGCGCCACAGGAACAGATCAGCCCCAGCATTTT; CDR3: CASSATGTDQPQHF
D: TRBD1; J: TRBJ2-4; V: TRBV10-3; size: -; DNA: TGTGCCATCAGTGAGGACAGGGGAGGACAGAGCTCAGCCAAAAACATTCAGTACTTC; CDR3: CAISEDRGGQSSAKNIQYF
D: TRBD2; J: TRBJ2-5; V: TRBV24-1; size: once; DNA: TGTGCCACTTCCCGGGGGGGGACTTATAAAGAGACCCAGTACTTC; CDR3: CATSRGGTYKETQYF
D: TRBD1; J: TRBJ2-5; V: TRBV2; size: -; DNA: TGTGCCAGCAGTGATATCGGGACAGGGTTACAAGAGACCCAGTACTTC; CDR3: CASSDIGTGLQETQYF
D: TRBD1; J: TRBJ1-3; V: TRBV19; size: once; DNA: TGTGCCAGTAGTCTTCGAGGCCCCATCGGGGACAGCGGAAACACCATATATTTT; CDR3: CASSLRGPIGDSGNTIYF
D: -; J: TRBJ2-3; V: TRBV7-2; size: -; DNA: TGTGCCAGCAGCCCGGGACTCCCCACAGATACGCAGTATTTT; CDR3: CASSPGLPTDTQYF
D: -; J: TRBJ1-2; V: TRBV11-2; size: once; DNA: TGTGCCAGCAGCTTAGATCGAAGGGGGAATGGCTACACCTTC; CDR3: CASSLDRRGNGYTF
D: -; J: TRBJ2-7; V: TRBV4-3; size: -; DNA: TGCGCCAGCAGCCCCCTTAGGACAGCGTCCTACGAGCAGTACTTC; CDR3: CASSPLRTASYEQYF
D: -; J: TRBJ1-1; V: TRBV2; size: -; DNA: TGTGCCACCCGGAGGATGAACACTGAAGCTTTCTTT; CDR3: CATRRMNTEAFF
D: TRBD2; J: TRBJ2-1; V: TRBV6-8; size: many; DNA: TGTGCCAGCCACGTGGTAGCGGGGGGGCGGGACTCCTACAATGAGCAGTTCTTC; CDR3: CASHVVAGGRDSYNEQFF
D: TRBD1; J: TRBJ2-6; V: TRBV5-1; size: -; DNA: TGCGCCAGCAGCTTTCGACAGGGTTTAGCTGGGGCCAACGTCCTGACTTTC; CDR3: CASSFRQGLAGANVLTF
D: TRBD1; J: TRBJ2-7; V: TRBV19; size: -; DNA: TGTGCCAGTAGTATCCCGGGACAGGGGGTCTACGAGCAGTACTTC; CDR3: CASSIPGQGVYEQYF
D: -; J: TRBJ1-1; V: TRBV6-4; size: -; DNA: TGTGCCAGCAGTGAATTGGTCCGGCCCCGGGGGTCCACTGAAGCTTTCTTT; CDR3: CASSELVRPRGSTEAFF
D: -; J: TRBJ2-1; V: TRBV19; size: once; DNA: TGTGCCAGTACCCCCTGGGGGGGCGATAACAATGAGCAGTTCTTC; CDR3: CASTPWGGDNNEQFF
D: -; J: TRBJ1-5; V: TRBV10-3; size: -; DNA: TGTGCCATCAGTGAGGGTAGTAGCAATCAGCCCCAGCATTTT; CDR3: CAISEGSSNQPQHF
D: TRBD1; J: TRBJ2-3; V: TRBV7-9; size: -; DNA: TGTGCCAGCAGCTGGGGGGACAGGGGTCCCACAGATACGCAGTATTTT; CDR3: CASSWGDRGPTDTQYF
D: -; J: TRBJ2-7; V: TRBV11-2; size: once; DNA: TGTGCCAGCAGCTTATGGACTGACATCTACGAGCAGTACTTC; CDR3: CASSLWTDIYEQYF
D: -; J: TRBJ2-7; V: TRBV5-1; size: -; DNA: TGCGCCAGCAGCTTGATGGGGCCCCCCTACGAGCAGTACTTC; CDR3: CASSLMGPPYEQYF
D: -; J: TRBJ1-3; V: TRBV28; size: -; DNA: TGTGCCAGCAGTCAGGGGACAAAAGGAAACACCATATATTTT; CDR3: CASSQGTKGNTIYF
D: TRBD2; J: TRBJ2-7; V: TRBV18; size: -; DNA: TGTGCCAGCTCACCACTAAGCGGGGCATACGAGCAGTACTTC; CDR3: CASSPLSGAYEQYF
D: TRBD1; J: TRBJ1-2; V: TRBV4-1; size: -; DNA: TGCGCCAGCAGCCAGCAAGGGGGGGACAGGGCTTCTCAAGGCTACACCTTC; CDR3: CASSQQGGDRASQGYTF
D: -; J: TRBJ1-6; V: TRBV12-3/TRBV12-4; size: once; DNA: -; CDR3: CASSLERDSPLHF
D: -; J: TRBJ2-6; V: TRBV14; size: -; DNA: TGTGCCAGCAGCCCAAGCCGCTACTCTGGGGCCAACGTCCTGACTTTC; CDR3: CASSPSRYSGANVLTF
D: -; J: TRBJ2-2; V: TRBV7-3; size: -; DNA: TGTGCCAGCGCCAGAGGGCCCACCGGGGAGCTGTTTTTT; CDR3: CASARGPTGELFF
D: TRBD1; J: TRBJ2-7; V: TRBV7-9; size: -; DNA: TGTGCCAGCAGCTCCGGACAGGGACCCTACGAGCAGTACTTC; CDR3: CASSSGQGPYEQYF
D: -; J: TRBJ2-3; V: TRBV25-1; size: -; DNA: TGTGCCAGCAGTGTGCCGGGGGATCCAGATACGCAGTATTTT; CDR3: CASSVPGDPDTQYF
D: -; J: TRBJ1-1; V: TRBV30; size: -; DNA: TGTGCCTGGACCAGGGACATGATCGCTGAAGCTTTCTTT; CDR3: CAWTRDMIAEAFF
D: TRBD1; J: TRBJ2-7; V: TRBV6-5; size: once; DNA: TGTGCCAGCAGTTATAGACAGGGCTACGAGCAGTACTTC; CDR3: CASSYRQGYEQYF
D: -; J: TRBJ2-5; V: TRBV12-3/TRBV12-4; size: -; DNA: TGTGCCAGCAGCCCCCCTTGGCAGACCCAGTACTTC; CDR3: CASSPPWQTQYF
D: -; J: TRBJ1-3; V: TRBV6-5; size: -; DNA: TGTGCCAGCAGGGAGGCCACTCGCTCTGGAAACACCATATATTTT; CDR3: CASREATRSGNTIYF
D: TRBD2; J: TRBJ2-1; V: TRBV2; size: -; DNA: TGTGCCAGCAGTCCGTCGACTAGCAGTGAGCAGTTCTTC; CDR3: CASSPSTSSEQFF
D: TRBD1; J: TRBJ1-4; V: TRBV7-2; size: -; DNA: TGTGCCAGCAGCCGGGACAGCGCAACTAATGAAAAACTGTTTTTT; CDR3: CASSRDSATNEKLFF
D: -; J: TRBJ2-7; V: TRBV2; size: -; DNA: TGTGCCAGCAGTGAAACTACAACGGGATTCTACGAGCAGTACTTC; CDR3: CASSETTTGFYEQYF
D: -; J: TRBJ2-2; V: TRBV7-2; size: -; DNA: TGTGCCAGCAGCTTGTGGTCGGGGAGGATCACCGGGGAGCTGTTTTTT; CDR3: CASSLWSGRITGELFF
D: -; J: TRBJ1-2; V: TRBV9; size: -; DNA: TGTGCCAGCAGCGGAACCTCGACAGGCAACTATGGCTACACCTTC; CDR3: CASSGTSTGNYGYTF
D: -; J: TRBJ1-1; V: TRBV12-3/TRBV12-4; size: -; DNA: TGTGCCAGCAGTTTCGGGGGAGGGACTGAAGCTTTCTTT; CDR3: CASSFGGGTEAFF
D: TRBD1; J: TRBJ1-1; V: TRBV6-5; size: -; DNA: TGTGCCAGCAGTCGACAGGGAGCGCACACTGAAGCTTTCTTT; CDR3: CASSRQGAHTEAFF
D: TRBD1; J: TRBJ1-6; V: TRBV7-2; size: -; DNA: TGTGCCAGCAGCTTAGGGGACAGAGATAATTCACCCCTCCACTTT; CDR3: CASSLGDRDNSPLHF
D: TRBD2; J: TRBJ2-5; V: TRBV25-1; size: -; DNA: TGTGCCAGCAGTGAACCCGGGACTACCTTGAGAGAGACCCAGTACTTC; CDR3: CASSEPGTTLRETQYF
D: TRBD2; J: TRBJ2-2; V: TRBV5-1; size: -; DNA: TGCGCCAGCAGCTTGCCTAGCGGGACGAACACCGGGGAGCTGTTTTTT; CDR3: CASSLPSGTNTGELFF
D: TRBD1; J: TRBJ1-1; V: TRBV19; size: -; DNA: TGTGCCAGTAATCACAGGGGGCAGAACACTGAAGCTTTCTTT; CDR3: CASNHRGQNTEAFF
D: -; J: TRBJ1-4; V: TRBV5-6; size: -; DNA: TGTGCCAGCAGCCCTAACGGGGGGAGAAATGAAAAACTGTTTTTT; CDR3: CASSPNGGRNEKLFF
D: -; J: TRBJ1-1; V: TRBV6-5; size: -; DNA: TGTGCCAGTCAACGGGGGGACACTGAAGCTTTCTTT; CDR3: CASQRGDTEAFF
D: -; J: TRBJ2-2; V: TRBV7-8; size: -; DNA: TGTGCCAGCAGCAGAAGTTTTTCAGGGGCTTCGAACACCGGGGAGCTGTTTTTT; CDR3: CASSRSFSGASNTGELFF
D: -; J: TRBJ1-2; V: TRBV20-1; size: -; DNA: TGCAGTGCCCACACAGGCTATGGCTACACCTTC; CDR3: CSAHTGYGYTF
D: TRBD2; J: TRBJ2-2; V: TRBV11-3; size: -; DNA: TGTGCCAGCAGCCCCAAGCGGGGCACCGGGGAGCTGTTTTTT; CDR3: CASSPKRGTGELFF
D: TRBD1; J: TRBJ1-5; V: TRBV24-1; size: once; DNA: TGTGCCACCAGTGATTCATCAGGGGGATATCAGCCCCAGCATTTT; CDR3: CATSDSSGGYQPQHF
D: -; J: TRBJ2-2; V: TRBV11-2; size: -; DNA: TGTGCCAGCAGCCTCCGGACTCCCACCGGGGAGCTGTTTTTT; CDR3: CASSLRTPTGELFF